The clone carrying this TCR beta chain appeared a few times. Its antigen remains unidentified. These data come from a study of neoadjuvant nivolumab and ipilimumab in lung cancer. Points from the study as a whole: TCR richness and clonality were higher in tumors than adjacent uninvolved lung. TCR sequencing covered a small number of samples. Blood richness before therapy tracked richness in tumors resected after neoadjuvant therapy.

V was pared by 1 base and J by 7 bases, with 11 bases between. The CDR3 length is 14 residues. The germline CDR1 and CDR2 sequences are KGHSH and LQKENI. Assay: immunoSEQ multiplex PCR; the TCRdb copy retains only in-frame clones and omits some. The data show some 31,000 clones, with more than 90% seen just once and 2.1% held by the top ten. This receptor was identified in an adult with non-small cell lung cancer. The sequencing here drew on peripheral blood, taken after neoadjuvant nivolumab, alone or with ipilimumab, at or shortly before surgery. The chain joins TRBV18 to TRBJ2-1; TRBD2 might be the D (5 bases). For the CDR3, the DNA is TGTGCCAGCTCACCACGTTACGGGGATAATGAGCAGTTCTTC. Amino acid sequence: CASSPRYGDNEQFF.